The TCR beta chain under discussion was sequenced for a study of CD8+CD57+ T cells in acquired aplastic anemia. The CDR3 contains 16 residues. Germline V lookup: CDR1 LNHDA, CDR2 SQIVND (reference sequence). Trimming cost V 3 bases and J 6 bases; bases outside gene matches: 10. Study-level findings and limits: Patients and controls were found to share 25 to 35 CD8+ CDR3 sequences.

Only patients with CD8+CD57+ cell expansion on flow cytometry were chosen for sequencing. There were no patients without severe acquired aplastic anemia. Genomic DNA was employed as the template in profiling TCR beta VDJ and CDR3. In TCRdb, the reads were re-called with MiXCR into one record per CDR3 protein. The sample has about 98,000 distinct CDR3 sequences; 55% to 80% are singletons. Turning to this clonotype: Antigen specificity is unknown.

The chain couples TRBV19 to TRBJ1-5; 8 nucleotides align to TRBD1. The clonotype was recovered from a human donor with aplastic anemia. Sequenced: sorted CD4+, CD8+, or CD8+CD57+ T cells (not recorded which) from PBMCs. The CDR3 protein is CASSIWGQDRGQPQHF. As DNA, the CDR3 is TGTGCCAGTAGTATTTGGGGTCAAGACAGGGGTCAGCCCCAGCATTTT.